This paragraph covers one T cell receptor (beta chain) sequence. Its target is unknown. This record comes from a study of identical twins. Unique molecular identifiers were present on the cDNA, and a universal primer site came from template switching. TCRdb fed the 5' RACE reads into MiXCR, producing one record per CDR3 protein. Counted here are approximately 1.8 million distinct CDR3 sequences, around a third occurring once; the ten biggest clones make up roughly 0.3%. Study-wide findings and caveats: Surplus twin overlap in beta out-of-frame sequences was less pronounced. Cross-sectional statistical analysis, not tracking of the same donors, underpinned the conclusions.

This receptor was taken from a newborn girl in good health. Sequenced material: cord blood.

The CDR3 here is CASAVLWGTEAFF. In nucleotides, the CDR3 is TGTGCCAGCGCCGTACTCTGGGGAACTGAAGCTTTCTTT. The V call is TRBV12-3 or TRBV12-4, the J call TRBJ1-1; no reliable D call. The V end lost 8 bases, the J end lost 5 bases, and 15 bases lay between the germline ends. The CDR3 contains 13 residues.